This T cell receptor (beta chain) emerged from a study of ipilimumab plus nivolumab after autologous stem cell transplantation. V shed 1 base, J shed 11 bases, and the junction held 2 bases outside the gene matches. The length of the CDR3 is 12 residues. The germline V gene has CDR1 SEHNR and CDR2 FQNEAQ (reference sequence). Checkpoint therapy with ipilimumab 1 mg/kg began 14 to 28 days after transplant. Patients received nivolumab 3 mg/kg at weeks 1, 4, 7, 10, then fortnightly to week 26. This table comes from immunoSEQ multiplex PCR, and its TCRdb copy is limited to in-frame clones, with some not included. The table has approximately 84,000 clones, 83% seen once. In this sample, this clone turned up a few times.

The sample in question was PBMCs, obtained in a trial of ipilimumab plus nivolumab as post-transplant consolidation. The rearrangement links TRBV7-9 to TRBJ1-1; TRBD1 matches 9 bases. The clonotype originates from a male donor with diffuse large B-cell lymphoma. CDR3 protein: CASSLETGGAFF. The CDR3 nucleotides are TGTGCCAGCAGCTTAGAGACAGGGGGGGCTTTCTTT.